Given below is one T cell receptor (beta chain) in context. In the original processing: Reference gene primers were amplified, and this amplification served to estimate nucleated cell counts. The method was immunoSEQ multiplex PCR; TCRdb's version includes in-frame clones alone and lacks a portion of them. V, J and clone size are taken as reported in that table, and D and trimming were inferred from the DNA itself. The data show around 300,000 clones, more than 75% seen once. The data belong to a study of blood T cell repertoires in COVID-19. Study-level information: Sites across the United States, Italy and Spain contributed samples from acute and convalescent COVID-19. PBMCs, B-cell-depleted T cells, or T cells provided the cDNA or gDNA that made up the material.

After removal of 7 bases from V and 4 bases from J, the junction contained 7 bases not matched to a gene. Germline values: CDR1 SGDLS, CDR2 YYNGEE. This CDR3 has 15 amino acids. The source is a woman aged 50 to 65 with active or convalescent COVID-19. Material for sequencing was peripheral blood. V and J are TRBV9 and TRBJ2-7; TRBD2 matches at 14 bases. CDR3: CASSFGTSGSYEQYF. The CDR3 DNA follows: TGTGCCAGCTCATTCGGGACTAGCGGGAGTTACGAGCAGTACTTC.